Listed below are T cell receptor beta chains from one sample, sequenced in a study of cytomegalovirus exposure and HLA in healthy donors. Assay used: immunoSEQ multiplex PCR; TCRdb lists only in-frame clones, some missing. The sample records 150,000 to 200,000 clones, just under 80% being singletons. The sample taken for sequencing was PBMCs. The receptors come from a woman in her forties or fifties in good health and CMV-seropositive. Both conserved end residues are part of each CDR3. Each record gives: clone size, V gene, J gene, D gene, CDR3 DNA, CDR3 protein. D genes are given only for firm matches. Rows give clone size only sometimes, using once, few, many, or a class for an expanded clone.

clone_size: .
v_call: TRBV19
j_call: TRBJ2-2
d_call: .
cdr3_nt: TGTGCCAGTAATCAGGGACAGAACACCGGGGAGCTGTTTTTT
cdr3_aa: CASNQGQNTGELFF

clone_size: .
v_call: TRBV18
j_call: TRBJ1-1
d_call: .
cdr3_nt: TGTGCCAGCTCACCACGGGGCAGGTTGGACACTGAAGCTTTCTTT
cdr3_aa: CASSPRGRLDTEAFF

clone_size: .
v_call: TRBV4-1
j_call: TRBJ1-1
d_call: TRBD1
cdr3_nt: TGCGCCAGCAGCAGAACAGGGGGGAGGACTGAAGCTTTCTTT
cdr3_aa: CASSRTGGRTEAFF

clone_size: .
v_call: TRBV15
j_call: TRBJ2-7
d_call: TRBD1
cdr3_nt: TGTGCCACCAGCAGAGACCTCGGGACAGGTACCTACGAGCAGTACTTC
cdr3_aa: CATSRDLGTGTYEQYF

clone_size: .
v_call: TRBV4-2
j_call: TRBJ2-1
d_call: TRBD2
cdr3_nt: TGTGCCAGCAGCCAAGGATCTAGCGGATCTTACAATGAGCAGTTCTTC
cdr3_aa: CASSQGSSGSYNEQFF

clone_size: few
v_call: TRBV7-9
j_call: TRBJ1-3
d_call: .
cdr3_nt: TGTGCCAGCAGCCCAATGGGAGTCTCTGGAAACACCATATATTTT
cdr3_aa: CASSPMGVSGNTIYF

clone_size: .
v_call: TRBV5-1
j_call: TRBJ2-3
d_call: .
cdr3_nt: TGCGCCAGCAGCTTCCTCGGGGATACGCAGTATTTT
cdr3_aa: CASSFLGDTQYF

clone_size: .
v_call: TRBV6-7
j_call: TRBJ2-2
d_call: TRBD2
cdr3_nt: TGTGCCAGCAGCTCTCCGACTAGCCTCACCGGGGAGCTGTTTTTT
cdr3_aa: CASSSPTSLTGELFF

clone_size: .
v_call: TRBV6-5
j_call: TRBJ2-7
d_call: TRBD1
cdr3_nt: TGTGCCAGCAGTTACGCTTCCGACAGGGGTCAGGGCGAGCAGTACTTC
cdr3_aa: CASSYASDRGQGEQYF

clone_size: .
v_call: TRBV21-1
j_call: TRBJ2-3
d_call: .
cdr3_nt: TGTGCCAGCAGCAAAACCACTAGCGGCACAGATACGCAGTATTTT
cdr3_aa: CASSKTTSGTDTQYF

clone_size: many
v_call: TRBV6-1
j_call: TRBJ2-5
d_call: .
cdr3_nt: TGTGCCAGCAGCATACAGGAACAAGAGACCCAGTACTTC
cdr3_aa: CASSIQEQETQYF

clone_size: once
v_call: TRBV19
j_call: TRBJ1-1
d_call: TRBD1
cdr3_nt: TGTGCCAGTAGTGGGACAGCGAACACTGAAGCTTTCTTT
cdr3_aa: CASSGTANTEAFF

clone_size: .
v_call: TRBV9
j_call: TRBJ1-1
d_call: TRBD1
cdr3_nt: TGTGCCAGCAGCGAGGGGGACAGGGAACGCACTGAAGCTTTCTTT
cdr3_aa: CASSEGDRERTEAFF

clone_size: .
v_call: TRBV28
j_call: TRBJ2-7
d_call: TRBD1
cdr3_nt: TGTGCCAGCAGTTCGGCGTTCGAGGGACAGGGGGTTTCCTACGAGCAGTACTTC
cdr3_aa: CASSSAFEGQGVSYEQYF

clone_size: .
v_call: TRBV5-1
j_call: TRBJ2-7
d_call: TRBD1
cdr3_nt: TGCGCCAGCAGCTACACCGGGACAGCCTACGAGCAGTACTTC
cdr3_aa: CASSYTGTAYEQYF

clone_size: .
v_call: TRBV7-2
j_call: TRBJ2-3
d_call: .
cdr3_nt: TGTGCCAGCAGCACAACCACAGATACGCAGTATTTT
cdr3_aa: CASSTTTDTQYF